Listed here is a single T cell receptor beta chain. Antigen unknown. Preparing the TCRbeta library involved the use of unique molecular identifiers. Via MiXCR, TCRdb re-called the PCR reads, giving one row per CDR3 protein. The sample has 330,000 or so distinct CDR3 sequences, over 7% seen once; the top ten hold 8.5% to 9.5%. The germline gives CDR1 SGHAT, CDR2 FQNNGV. V lost 5 bases and J lost 2; bases outside the gene matches: 6. The CDR3 is 16 amino acids. This record comes from a study of T-cell reconstitution after alpha-beta-depleted transplantation in children. Study-level findings and limits: Counts and diversity of T cells one year after transplant came mostly from newly produced T cells. Several hundred expanded graft clones reportedly gave rise to the alpha-beta T cells present about two months after transplant. Some patients' high day-60 TCRbeta diversity was traced to surviving recipient T cells and thymic progenitors.

The receptor's source is a female patient aged 2-9 years who had a stem cell transplant for Fanconi anemia, so the T cells may come from the graft donor. V and J are TRBV11-2 and TRBJ2-3; 11 nucleotides agree with TRBD2. Sequencing was performed on peripheral blood, taken 360 days after TCRalphabeta/CD19-depleted stem cell transplant. The CDR3, as DNA: TGTGCCAGCAGCCCCATAGCGGGAGGGCCCACAGATACGCAGTATTTT. Its translation is CASSPIAGGPTDTQYF.